This T cell receptor (beta chain) is drawn from a study of identical twins. The CDR3 totals 18 residues. CDR1 is SGHAT and CDR2 is FQDESV in the germline V gene (reference sequence). Germline trimming cut 4 bases from V and 1 base from J; bases unmatched to any gene: 9. Overall study findings and caveats: Carriage of fewer insertions was seen in abundant cord blood beta clonotypes, whereas memory repertoires showed none. Models underestimated TCR alpha sharing (out-of-frame) in monozygotic twins.

TCRdb ran MiXCR on the 5' RACE reads and lists one entry per CDR3 protein. This repertoire shows about 470,000 distinct CDR3 sequences, 20% to 25% found once; its top ten account for over 2.5%. This clonotype has a handful of counts. Its target is not known. These data are also associated with another study on T cells expressing NK-cell markers. That investigation notes: Sorting was limited to alpha-beta TCR-expressing T cells with an anti-gamma-delta TCR antibody in several experiments. Over 5 donors carried dominant NKG2C+ clonotypes that made up roughly 1.0-8% of their CD8+ T cells.

Input material: CD4+ T cells sorted from blood. The receptor's source is a woman between 18 and 30 years old in good health. J is TRBJ2-3 and V is TRBV11-1; the match to TRBD1 covers 12 bases. The CDR3 spells CASSSVPGQGAGTDTQYF. The CDR3 DNA follows: TGTGCCAGCAGCTCAGTCCCGGGACAGGGGGCCGGCACAGATACGCAGTATTTT.